The sample holds many counts of the clone carrying this T cell receptor beta chain. These data belong to a study of T-cell memory formation after mild COVID-19. Each CDR3 protein gets one entry after TCRdb re-called the 5' RACE reads with MiXCR. Counted here are about 500,000 distinct CDR3 sequences, roughly 22% occurring once; the ten biggest clones make up roughly an eighth. The CDR3 spans 13 residues. The trim removed 6 bases at V and 1 base at J, leaving 4 bases unmatched. Germline V gene sequence: CDR1 DFQATT, CDR2 SNEGSKA (reference sequence). This TCR derives from an adult woman who had mild COVID-19 (a few samples of this study predate the infection). Cell type and time point are not known. Material for sequencing was PBMCs or a T cell subset sorted from them (not recorded which). This rearrangement joins TRBV20-1 to TRBJ2-5, with 8 bases lining up with TRBD1. The CDR3 spells CSAEQGVQETQYF. In nucleotides, the CDR3 is TGCAGTGCCGAACAGGGGGTCCAAGAGACCCAGTACTTC.